This T cell receptor (beta chain) was captured in a study of cytomegalovirus exposure and HLA in healthy donors. General study results and limits: Some highly shared sequence variants likely arose as a pipeline artifact. While the bulk of TCR sequences proved rare, some public TCRs turned up in many donors.

The primer mix had 60 Vbeta and 13 Jbeta primers. Source study methods: A follow-up analysis tallied 70 million to 80 million unique TCR beta chains, roughly 11 million shared. Data came from immunoSEQ multiplex PCR; TCRdb stores just in-frame clones and leaves some out. The D gene and trimming were derived from the DNA, and the V and J assignments and clone size from that table. The sample lists 140,000 or so clones, roughly 76% occurring once. Comment on this clone: The antigen remains unidentified.

The CDR3 extends over 15 amino acids. Trimming shortened V by 5 bases and J by 2 bases, and 13 bases separated the two germline ends. Germline V lookup: CDR1 SGHTA, CDR2 FQGNSA. The chain recombines TRBV7-2 with TRBJ1-3; no reliable D call. Sequencing was performed on PBMCs. This receptor was taken from a female donor in good health and CMV-seronegative. Here the CDR3 reads CASSPRGIPGNTIYF. As DNA, the CDR3 is TGTGCCAGCAGCCCGAGAGGGATCCCTGGAAACACCATATATTTT. Supplemented by reference TRBV7-2 and TRBJ1-3, the full variable domain reads GAGVSQSPSNKVTEKGKDVELRCDPISGHTALYWYRQSLGQGLEFLIYFQGNSAPDKSGLPSDRFSAERTGGSVSTLTIQRTQQEDSAVYLCASSPRGIPGNTIYFGEGSWLTVV.